This TCR beta chain originates from a study of CD8+CD57+ T cells in acquired aplastic anemia. Study information: Sorting CD4+ and CD8+ cells gave DNA averaging 3.2 ug.

CDR3 and TCR beta VDJ profiling relied on genomic DNA as the template. TCRdb reanalysed the reads using MiXCR and keeps one entry per CDR3 protein. The sample includes some 180,000 distinct CDR3 sequences, about 60% seen only once; the top ten take 42%. The CDR3 is made up of 15 amino acids. CDR1 and CDR2 (germline): KGHDR, SFDVKD. The germline V and J ends were trimmed by 1 base and 4 bases, with 9 bases remaining between them. Patients chosen for sequencing had shown CD8+CD57+ cell expansion by flow cytometry. Everyone among the patients had severe acquired aplastic anemia. The source of this sequence is a human donor with aplastic anemia. The chain links TRBV24-1 to TRBJ2-2; D uncertain. The source material was sorted CD4+, CD8+, or CD8+CD57+ T cells (not recorded which) from PBMCs. In DNA, the CDR3 is TGTGCCACCAGTGATTTTCGGGCAGGCACCGGGGAGCTGTTTTTT. Its protein is CATSDFRAGTGELFF.